This TCR beta chain emerged from a study of blood T cell repertoires in COVID-19 (TCRdb year 2020). Concerning the study at large: The collaborator samples originated in the United States, Italy and Spain and spanned the acute and convalescent phases of COVID-19. Deeply sampled blood TCRbeta repertoires from subjects exposed to, actively infected with, or recovered from COVID-19 were included in the dataset. The prospective study material was composed of cDNA or gDNA derived from T cells, B-cell-depleted T cells, or PBMCs. Where available, HLA class I and class II types were obtained from metadata supplied by the sample provider rather than from assay-based typing. The repertoires were made available in a free public database intended to serve as a resource for research on the immune response to SARS-CoV-2. Sample metadata almost always included a de-identified subject ID, COVID-19 status, age in years and sex. The samples were drawn from the first 160 participants of the ongoing ImmuneRACE study and from 950 to 1,500 subjects provided by 6 global collaborators. What the authors observed across the whole study: How much clinical and demographic metadata was included differed by source and by participant, and the metadata was provided uncurated.

TCRbeta CDR3 regions were amplified from genomic DNA using the immunoSEQ Assay, a bias-controlled multiplex PCR. The study's own analysis went as follows. The number of nucleated cells in each sample was estimated by amplification of reference gene primers within the assay. To quantify the absolute abundance of each unique TCRbeta CDR3 rearrangement, sequence reads were collapsed and filtered. Productive Simpson clonality was computed per sample as the square root of Simpson's diversity index over productive rearrangements. Drawn from immuneACCESS, this table holds only the in-frame rearrangements with V and J called that TCRdb kept. Clones are partly lost; checked studies trace under half to an unresolved V gene and leave the rest unexplained. Clone size and the V and J calls come from that table; the DNA yielded D and trimming. This sample is represented by tens of thousands of clones; approximately 88% of them were singletons. 20% to 25% of the sample rests with the top ten.

This clone appeared a single time. Its antigen remains unidentified. Nothing much larger sits one base from this clone, and base qualities are not available. Collaborating institutions collected whole blood in K2EDTA tubes following their own protocols. Collaborator samples were shipped for TCRbeta analysis as frozen whole blood, isolated PBMCs, or DNA extracted from either sample type. As encoded in the germline V gene, CDR1 is SGHRS while CDR2 is YFSETQ. From the cysteine through the phenylalanine, the CDR3 covers 12 amino acids. Here the CDR3 DNA is all that survives: 36 bases in frame from base 1. Trimming removed 5 bases from V and 2 bases from J, leaving 8 bases between the germline ends.

Specimen: peripheral blood. The sequence was obtained from a man aged 50-60 years with active COVID-19. Rearrangement joined TRBV5-1 to TRBJ2-7; the D region possibly corresponds to TRBD1 (5 bases align). The CDR3 corresponds to CASRVDTYEQYF. The DNA reads TGCGCCAGCAGAGTGGACACCTACGAGCAGTACTTC.